Detailed here is one T cell receptor beta chain. V was shortened by 3 bases and J by 3 bases, with 13 bases between the two germline ends. This CDR3 region has 15 residues. CDR1 and CDR2 from the germline V gene are ENHRY and SYGVKD. The sample originates from a study of blood T cell repertoires in COVID-19. About the research overall: Sites across the United States, Italy and Spain contributed samples from acute and convalescent COVID-19. PBMCs, B-cell-depleted T cells, or T cells provided the cDNA or gDNA that made up the material.

Authors' methods: Reference gene primers were amplified, and this amplification served to estimate nucleated cell counts. Assay used: immunoSEQ multiplex PCR; TCRdb lists only in-frame clones, some missing. That table gives V, J and clone size, and the DNA gave D and trimming. The sample consists of 55,000 to 65,000 clones, about nine tenths of them appearing once. The sequenced material came from peripheral blood. V and J are TRBV10-3 and TRBJ2-3; possibly TRBD1 for D (6 bases). This TCR came from a human donor with acute or convalescent COVID-19. The donor label of this sample is uncertain. The CDR3 region is CAISEPRGRTDTQYF. CDR3 bases: TGTGCCATCAGTGAACCCAGGGGCCGGACAGATACGCAGTATTTT.